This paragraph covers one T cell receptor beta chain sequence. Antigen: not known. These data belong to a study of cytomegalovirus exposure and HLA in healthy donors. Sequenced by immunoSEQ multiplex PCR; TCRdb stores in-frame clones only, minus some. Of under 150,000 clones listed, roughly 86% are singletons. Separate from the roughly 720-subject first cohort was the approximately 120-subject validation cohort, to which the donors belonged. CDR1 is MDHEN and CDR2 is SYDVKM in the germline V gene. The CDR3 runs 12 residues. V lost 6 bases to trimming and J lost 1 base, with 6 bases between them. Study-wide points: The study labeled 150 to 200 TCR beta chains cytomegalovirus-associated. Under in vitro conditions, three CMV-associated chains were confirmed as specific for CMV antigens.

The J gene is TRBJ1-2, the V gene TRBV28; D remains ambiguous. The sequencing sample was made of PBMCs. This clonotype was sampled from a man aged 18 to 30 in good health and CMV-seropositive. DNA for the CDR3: TGTGCCAGCAGCTCAGATAACTATGGCTACACCTTC. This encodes CASSSDNYGYTF.